The 8 T cell receptor beta chains presented below share a single source sample, sequenced in a study of cytomegalovirus exposure and HLA in healthy donors. With 60 Vbeta and 13 Jbeta primers, the PCR was carried out. Only in-frame clones appear in the TCRdb table, and some are missing; sequencing was by immunoSEQ multiplex PCR. The data hold some 170,000 clones, with roughly three quarters observed a single time. Sequencing was done on a sample of PBMCs. The receptor set was obtained from a male donor in good health and CMV-seronegative.

The rearrangement uses TRBV5-1 and TRBJ2-7; D is undetermined. Germline CDR1 and CDR2: SGHRS and YFSETQ. V was clipped by 4 bases and J by 4 bases, with 12 bases between them. The CDR3 contains 13 residues. The CDR3 DNA follows: TGCGCCAGCAGCCTCGGAGCAGAATACGAGCAGTACTTC. Translation gives CASSLGAEYEQYF.

This chain uses TRBV6-1 with TRBJ2-7; no reliable D call. V was cut by 2 bases and J by 0 bases, with 11 bases left in between. Germline V CDR1 and CDR2: MNHNS, SASEGT. The CDR3 consists of 15 residues. CDR3 residues: CASSESQVSSYEQYF. The CDR3 bases are TGTGCCAGCAGTGAAAGTCAGGTGAGCTCCTACGAGCAGTACTTC.

The rearrangement joins TRBV27 to TRBJ1-2; TRBD1 agrees at 7 bases. The CDR3 runs to 13 residues. Germline CDR1 and CDR2: MNHEY and SMNVEV (reference sequence). V trimming: 5 bases; J trimming: 6 bases; junction bases outside the gene matches: 6. The CDR3 sequence is CASSVQGSHGYTF. As DNA, the CDR3 is TGTGCCAGCAGTGTACAGGGGTCCCATGGCTACACCTTC.

The rearrangement joins TRBV7-9 to TRBJ1-3; D is undetermined. Trimming stripped 5 bases from V and 2 bases from J, with 13 bases between. Germline assignment: CDR1 SEHNR and CDR2 FQNEAQ (reference sequence). CDR3 length: 15 residues. As DNA, the CDR3 is TGTGCCAGCAGCACAAATCCGGGGACTGGAAACACCATATATTTT. Protein sequence: CASSTNPGTGNTIYF. The full variable domain, its missing parts supplied by reference TRBV7-9 and TRBJ1-3, is DTGVSQNPRHKITKRGQNVTFRCDPISEHNRLYWYRQTLGQGPEFLTYFQNEAQLEKSRLLSDRFSAERPKGSFSTLEIQRTEQGDSAMYLCASSTNPGTGNTIYFGEGSWLTVV.

V gene TRBV28 combines with J gene TRBJ1-1; D uncertain. CDR1 is MDHEN and CDR2 is SYDVKM in the germline V gene. With 5 bases removed from V and 5 bases from J, the gap between germline ends came to 15 bases. The CDR3 is 14 amino acids. This CDR3 reads CASSPLGKSTEAFF. The CDR3 nucleotides read TGTGCCAGCAGTCCCCTAGGAAAGAGTACTGAAGCTTTCTTT.

The gene calls are TRBV25-1 and TRBJ1-2, with 8 bases fitting TRBD1. Germline values: CDR1 MGHDK, CDR2 SYGVNS. Trimming took 3 bases from V and 2 from J; bases not matched to a gene: 2. The length of the CDR3 is 14 residues. CDR3 sequence: CASSEQGANYGYTF. For the CDR3, the DNA is TGTGCCAGCAGTGAGCAGGGGGCGAACTATGGCTACACCTTC.

This clone was observed a few times. V is TRBV18 and J is TRBJ2-7, with D unclear. V was clipped by 3 bases and J by 2 bases, with 8 bases between them. The CDR3 has 13 amino acids. The germline V gene encodes CDR1 KGHSH and CDR2 LQKENI. The CDR3, as DNA: TGTGCCAGCTCACCTGCCGCGACCTACGAGCAGTACTTC. Protein sequence: CASSPAATYEQYF.

This sequence joins TRBV2 and TRBJ1-4; a weak D match, TRBD1 (5 bases). In germline, CDR1 is SNHLY, CDR2 FYNNEI. The CDR3 sequence is 14 residues long. Trimming cost V 7 bases and J 6 bases, with 15 bases left between them. CDR3 residues: CASIGRGLHEKLFF. The CDR3 DNA reads as TGTGCCAGCATTGGTAGGGGACTACATGAAAAACTGTTTTTT.